Listed below are T cell receptor beta chains from one sample, sequenced in a study of technical replicates of blood from a few donors. TCRdb keeps only in-frame clones here, not all; method: immunoSEQ multiplex PCR. The data hold roughly 87,000 clones, with 91% observed a single time. What was sequenced was T cells isolated from PBMCs. Every receptor here comes from a human donor in good health. Both conserved end residues are part of each CDR3. A D gene is named only where the DNA matches it firmly. Clone size is not always given. Where it is, it says once, few, many or a class for expanded clones.

few	TRBV29-1	TRBD1	TRBJ1-1	CSVHTTGATEAFF	TGCAGCGTTCACACGACAGGGGCGACTGAAGCTTTCTTT
NA	TRBV18	NA	TRBJ1-1	CASSPQTERMNTEAFF	TGTGCCAGCTCACCACAAACAGAGAGAATGAACACTGAAGCTTTCTTT
NA	TRBV11-2	NA	TRBJ1-5	CASSLDRGDQPQHF	TGTGCCAGCAGCTTAGACAGGGGCGATCAGCCCCAGCATTTT
NA	TRBV5-4	TRBD1	TRBJ2-1	CASSRQGSYNEQFF	TGTGCCAGCAGCCGACAGGGTTCCTACAATGAGCAGTTCTTC
NA	TRBV7-2	TRBD1	TRBJ2-3	CASSPGQGRESPDTQYF	TGTGCCAGCAGCCCGGGACAGGGCCGGGAGTCCCCAGATACGCAGTATTTT
NA	TRBV5-1	TRBD2	TRBJ2-5	CASSLLAGGQKETQYF	TGCGCCAGCAGCTTGCTAGCGGGAGGGCAAAAAGAGACCCAGTACTTC
NA	TRBV4-3	NA	TRBJ2-7	CASSQDPGVSYEQYF	TGCGCCAGCAGCCAAGACCCGGGAGTATCCTACGAGCAGTACTTC
NA	TRBV30	NA	TRBJ1-5	CAWSRLRGKVDQPQHF	TGTGCCTGGAGTCGCCTTCGGGGTAAGGTAGATCAGCCCCAGCATTTT
NA	TRBV4-3	NA	TRBJ2-7	CASSQETDSYEQYF	TGCGCCAGCAGCCAAGAAACAGACTCCTACGAGCAGTACTTC
NA	TRBV7-3	NA	TRBJ1-1	CASYAVERNTEAFF	TGTGCCAGCTATGCGGTTGAGCGGAACACTGAAGCTTTCTTT
NA	TRBV2	TRBD1	TRBJ1-4	CASLDRALEKLFF	TGTGCCAGCTTGGACAGGGCATTAGAAAAACTGTTTTTT